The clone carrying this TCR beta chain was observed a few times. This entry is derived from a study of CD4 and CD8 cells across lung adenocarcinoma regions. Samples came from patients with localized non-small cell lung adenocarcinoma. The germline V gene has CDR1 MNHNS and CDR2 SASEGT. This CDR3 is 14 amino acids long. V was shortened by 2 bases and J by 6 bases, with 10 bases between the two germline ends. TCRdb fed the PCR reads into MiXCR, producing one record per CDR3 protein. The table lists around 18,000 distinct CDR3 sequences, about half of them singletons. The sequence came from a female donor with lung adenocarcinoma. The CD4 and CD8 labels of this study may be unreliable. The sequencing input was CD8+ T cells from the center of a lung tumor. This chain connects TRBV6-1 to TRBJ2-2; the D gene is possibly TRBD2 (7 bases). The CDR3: CASSETGRAGELFF. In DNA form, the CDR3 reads TGTGCCAGCAGTGAAACAGGGAGGGCCGGGGAGCTGTTTTTT.